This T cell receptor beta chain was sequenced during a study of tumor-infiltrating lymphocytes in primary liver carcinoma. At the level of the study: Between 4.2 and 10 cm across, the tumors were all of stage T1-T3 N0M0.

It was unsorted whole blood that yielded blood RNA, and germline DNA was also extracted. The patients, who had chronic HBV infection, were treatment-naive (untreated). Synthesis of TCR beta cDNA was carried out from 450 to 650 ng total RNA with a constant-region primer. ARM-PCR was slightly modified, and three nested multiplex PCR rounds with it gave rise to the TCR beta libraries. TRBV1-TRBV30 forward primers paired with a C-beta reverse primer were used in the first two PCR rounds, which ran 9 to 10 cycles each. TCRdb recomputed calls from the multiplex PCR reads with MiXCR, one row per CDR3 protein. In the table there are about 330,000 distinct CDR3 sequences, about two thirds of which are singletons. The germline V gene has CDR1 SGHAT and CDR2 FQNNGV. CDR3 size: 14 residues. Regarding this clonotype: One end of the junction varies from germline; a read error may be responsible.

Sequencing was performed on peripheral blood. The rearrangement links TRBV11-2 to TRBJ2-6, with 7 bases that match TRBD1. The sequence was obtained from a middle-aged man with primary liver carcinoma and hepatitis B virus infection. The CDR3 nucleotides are TGTGCAAGCAGGACAGGATCTGGGGCCAACGTCCTGACTTTC. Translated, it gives CASRTGSGANVLTF.